The 11 T cell receptor beta chains below were found in one sample sequenced in a study of T-cell reconstitution after alpha-beta-depleted transplantation in children. The TCRbeta library was prepared with unique molecular identifiers. Via MiXCR, TCRdb re-called the PCR reads, giving one row per CDR3 protein. The data contain 500,000 to 750,000 distinct CDR3 sequences, over 10% of them singletons. Sequencing was performed on PBMCs, mostly from graft donor cells, taken 360 days after TCRalphabeta/CD19-depleted stem cell transplant. These receptors were collected from a male patient younger than 18 who had a stem cell transplant for acute myeloid leukemia, so the T cells may come from the graft donor.

This clonotype has a handful of counts. This sequence joins TRBV14 and TRBJ2-7; no firm D call. V was clipped by 4 bases and J by 3 bases, with 10 bases between them. The CDR3 contains 13 residues. CDR1 and CDR2 (germline): SGHDN, FVKESK. CDR3 DNA: TGTGCCAGCAGCCCTACCTTTTACTACGAGCAGTACTTC. Encoded protein: CASSPTFYYEQYF.

The chain employs TRBV6-2 or TRBV6-3 and TRBJ1-2; no clear D. V shed 0 bases and J shed 7 bases, with 15 bases lying between them. The CDR3 sequence is 15 residues long. Germline V gene data show CDR1 as MNHEY and CDR2 as SVGEGT. Here the CDR3 reads CASSYSISWDRGYTF. CDR3 nucleotide sequence: TGTGCCAGCAGTTACTCGATATCGTGGGATCGTGGCTACACCTTC.

This clonotype came up many times. The chain has TRBV12-3 or TRBV12-4 and TRBJ2-1, with 11 positions matching TRBD2. V shed 6 bases, J shed 0 bases, and the junction held 4 bases outside the gene matches. This CDR3 has 16 residues. CDR3 amino acids: CASRLAGASSYNEQFF. For the CDR3, the DNA is TGTGCCAGCAGACTAGCGGGAGCAAGCTCCTACAATGAGCAGTTCTTC.

This clonotype was picked up a small number of times. The chain couples TRBV6-2 or TRBV6-3 to TRBJ2-5; 9 bases map to TRBD2. The CDR3 is made up of 17 amino acids. Germline assignment: CDR1 MNHEY and CDR2 SVGEGT. V gave up 5 bases and J gave up 5 bases; unmatched junction bases: 15. CDR3 sequence reads: CASSPGRLAGFPETQYF. CDR3 sequence (DNA): TGTGCCAGCAGTCCGGGTAGGCTAGCGGGATTTCCGGAGACCCAGTACTTC.

The chain employs TRBV4-3 and TRBJ1-5, with D possibly TRBD1 on 6 matching bases. Deletions cut 4 bases from V and 9 bases from J, with 13 bases between. CDR1 is LGHNA and CDR2 is YSLEER in the germline V gene. The CDR3 is 13 residues long. The CDR3, as DNA: TGCGCCAGCAGCCCGACCCGAGGGGGGCCCCAGCATTTT. As protein: CASSPTRGGPQHF.

This clonotype was seen a few times. The J gene is TRBJ2-6, the V gene TRBV10-3; maybe TRBD2 (7 bases). V was pared by 0 bases and J by 1 base, with 13 bases between. CDR3 length equals 18 residues. CDR1 is ENHRY, CDR2 SYGVKD, per germline. The CDR3 loop is CAISESGGLKSGANVLTF. The CDR3 bases are TGTGCCATCAGTGAGTCGGGGGGGCTGAAGTCTGGGGCCAACGTCCTGACTTTC.

The J gene is TRBJ1-2, the V gene TRBV28, with 7 bases fitting TRBD1. Germline CDR1 MDHEN, CDR2 SYDVKM. V lost 8 bases to trimming and J lost 2 bases; unmatched junction nucleotides: 5. CDR3 length: 13 amino acids. The CDR3 is CASVSGGNYGYTF. In DNA, the CDR3 is TGTGCCAGCGTCTCAGGGGGGAACTATGGCTACACCTTC.

This clonotype was found many times. The V and J genes are TRBV28 and TRBJ2-1; 7 positions match TRBD2. V trimming: 7 bases; J trimming: 5 bases; junction bases outside the gene matches: 8. The CDR3 runs to 14 residues. Per germline, CDR1 MDHEN and CDR2 SYDVKM. In nucleotides, the CDR3 is TGTGCCAGCACAGCGGGACTCAGAGACAATGAGCAGTTCTTC. Translation: CASTAGLRDNEQFF.

This clonotype was detected only a few times. The genes are TRBV2 and TRBJ2-7; the D call may be TRBD1 or TRBD2 (5 bases each). V was cut by 3 bases and J by 1 base, with 13 bases left in between. This CDR3 is 15 amino acids long. Germline CDR1 is SNHLY and CDR2 is FYNNEI. The chain's CDR3 is CASSERGAPSYEQYF. The CDR3 nucleotides are TGTGCCAGCAGTGAGAGGGGAGCCCCTTCCTACGAGCAGTACTTC.

The chain employs TRBV7-2 and TRBJ2-3, with TRBD2 matching 12 bases. Germline-derived CDR1 and CDR2 are SGHTA and FQGNSA. This CDR3 is 16 amino acids long. V shed 4 bases and J 7 bases; nucleotides not matched to a gene: 9. CDR3 nucleotide sequence: TGTGCCAGCAGCTGGCGGCTAGCGGGAGGGGAAAATACGCAGTATTTT. Encoded protein: CASSWRLAGGENTQYF.

Ten or more counts support this clonotype. The chain is built from TRBV20-1 and TRBJ2-3; weak D call: TRBD1 (5 bases). Trimming left V 4 bases short and J 5 bases short, with 7 bases between. Germline V lookup: CDR1 DFQATT, CDR2 SNEGSKA (reference sequence). CDR3 length: 11 residues. Here the CDR3 reads CSANTGDTQYF. The DNA for the CDR3 is TGCAGTGCTAATACAGGAGATACGCAGTATTTT.